This TCR beta chain was profiled in a study of T-cell memory formation after mild COVID-19 listed by TCRdb under 2021. Context from the whole study: TCR sequence clusters from the two donors were largely donor specific. Longitudinal TCRalpha and TCRbeta repertoire sequencing tracked T-cell clones expanding and contracting after mild COVID-19 in a couple of donors. Two young, previously healthy adult volunteers, one female and one male, were included in the cohort. Findings and caveats that apply to the study as a whole: Contracting CD4+ clones were located mainly in the CM and EM memory subsets, whereas CD8+ clones were found to be enriched in EMRA. The study included only a couple of mild cases, and larger cohorts that include severe cases with pre-infection samples were judged to be necessary. SARS-CoV-2 specificity was not confirmed for the second-wave clones peaking on day 37. From day 15 to 85, contracting clones showed balanced CD4/CD8 phenotypes, whereas a second wave of clones that expanded from day 15 to 37 leaned towards CD4+. Some responding clones were detected in pre-infection memory, which suggested that pre-existing cross-reactive memory T cells had joined the SARS-CoV-2 response.

The CDR3 spans 12 residues, from the cysteine through the phenylalanine. Only the CDR3 region is kept as DNA, spanning 36 bases read in frame from base 1. The junction shows trimming of 5 bases on V and 1 base on J, plus 9 bases between the germline ends. Reading the germline V gene (reference sequence) gives CDR1 GTSNPN and CDR2 SVGIG. Sequencing took place on an Illumina NovaSeq 6000. Using 5'RACE with constant-segment primers, TCRalpha and TCRbeta cDNA libraries were constructed, with sample barcodes and unique molecular identifiers added in the process. Trizol reagent was used to extract RNA from every sample. Library amplification was performed in two PCR steps, and a second sample barcode and Illumina TruSeq adapters were introduced in the second step. Sequencing of libraries was performed on an Illumina NovaSeq with 2 x 150 bp paired-end reads. The paper's data handling went like this. With migec v1.2.7, reads were demultiplexed and then collapsed into UMI-guided consensus sequences. Using mixcr v2.1.11, UMI consensuses were aligned to TRA and TRB V and J templates and then assembled into clonotypes. A clonotype was counted as expanded or contracted only if both edgeR and NoisET called the change significant, with noise models trained on biological replicates. For edgeR calls, the cutoffs were a false discovery rate-adjusted p below 0.01 and a log2 fold-change threshold of 1. PCA with hierarchical clustering of max-normalized trajectories of the 1000 most abundant clonotypes was used as exploratory dynamics analysis. The CD4 or CD8 phenotype of responding clones was assigned using the separately sequenced CD4+ and CD8+ repertoires. Through fastp at Q25 and MiXCR, TCRdb rebuilt clones from the public reads, retaining in-frame beta chains. Every distinct CDR3 protein forms one entry, paired with its most common genes and DNA. Clone size and V and J calls follow TCRdb, not the original study. For this sample there are some 300,000 distinct CDR3 sequences; just under 20% appear just once. The ten largest clones add up to under 25% of the sample.

On this clonotype: Its antigen remains unidentified. Base quality data are lacking; no much larger clone is found one base away.

PBMCs were isolated by Ficoll-Paque density gradient centrifugation. Sequenced input: PBMCs or a T cell subset sorted from them (not recorded which). The V gene is TRBV30 and the J gene is TRBJ2-7, with the D gene call left open. The TCR was taken from a man between 18 and 29 years old who had mild COVID-19 (a few samples of this study predate the infection). The sample titles of this study are shuffled in the database, so cell type and time point are left out; the donor was told from shared clones. The CDR3 here reads CAWETLSYEQYF. The nucleotides read TGTGCCTGGGAAACTCTTTCCTACGAGCAGTACTTC.